This T cell receptor (beta chain) was retrieved from a study of monozygotic twins with inflammatory bowel disease. Each CDR3 protein gets one entry in TCRdb, which reprocessed the 5' RACE reads and gives no DNA. Its clone listing holds fewer than 400,000 distinct CDR3 sequences. This CDR3 is 15 amino acids long. The germline V gene has CDR1 SGHRS and CDR2 YFSETQ. The V call is TRBV5-1, the J call TRBJ1-1; without DNA, the TCRdb call of TRBD1 cannot be checked. Specimen: blood. This clonotype was sampled from a human donor with ulcerative colitis or Crohn's disease, or a healthy co-twin of an affected twin (not recorded which). The CDR3 spells CASSSHVTGGPEAFF.